The clone carrying this T cell receptor (beta chain) was seen a few times. The target antigen is unknown. Patients with uncontrolled infections, other autoimmune diseases, pregnancy or lactation were excluded. Each diagnosis drew on symptoms, thyroxine, TRAb, thyroid ultrasound and orbital computed tomography findings. PBMCs were obtained from over 8.5 ml fresh peripheral blood. This CDR3 is 14 amino acids long. The V end lost 9 bases, the J end lost 9 bases, and 18 bases lay between the germline ends. Germline V gene data show CDR1 as MNHEY and CDR2 as SMNVEV (reference sequence). This sample is drawn from a study of T cells in Graves' hyperthyroidism and ophthalmopathy. Study-wide findings and caveats: In blood, most of the thyroid clonotypes expanded above 0.001 were also present.

It was RNA transcripts that yielded the amplified TCR beta CDR3 regions. In the first-round RT-PCR of the TCR CDR3, the HTBI primer set was used. TCRdb re-derived calls from the multiplex PCR reads in MiXCR, one entry per CDR3 protein. The data hold about 840,000 distinct CDR3 sequences, with 38% observed a single time. This chain uses TRBV27 with TRBJ1-6, with TRBD1 as a possible D gene (5 bases). The sequencing input was blood. This clonotype was obtained from a man aged 18 to 35 with Graves' hyperthyroidism. In nucleotides, the CDR3 is TGTGCCAGTATACAGCAGGGTCCGACTTCACCCCTCCACTTT. Its translation: CASIQQGPTSPLHF.